This T cell receptor (beta chain) is drawn from a study of naive and memory T cell subsets. Notes on the study in general: In naive cells, over 85% of TCR sequences were seen only once.

Only one count was recorded for this clonotype. The target antigen is unknown. Both TRBC1 and TRBC2 were covered by a beta constant-region primer of two equimolar oligonucleotides. The ligated cDNA underwent four PCR rounds using SP2 and nested alpha and beta constant-region primers. TCRdb called the UMI-ligation and nested PCR reads again in MiXCR, with one record for every CDR3 protein. The sample shows 30,000 to 40,000 distinct CDR3 sequences, 15% to 20% of them seen only once. This CDR3 has 14 amino acids. Trimming cost V 2 bases and J 4 bases; bases outside gene matches: 4. The germline V gene has CDR1 MNHNY and CDR2 SVGAGI (reference sequence).

The source material was effector memory CD4+ T cells from blood. Subset reported: effector memory, CD45RA- CD27-. The TCR comes from a human donor in good health. This rearrangement joins TRBV6-6 to TRBJ2-5, with 7 bases that match TRBD2. The CDR3 here is CASSYDPSGETQYF. CDR3 DNA: TGTGCCAGCAGTTACGATCCTAGCGGAGAGACCCAGTACTTC.